Below, 23 T cell receptor beta chains from the same sample are listed, as sequenced in a study of cytomegalovirus exposure and HLA in healthy donors. Profiling relied on immunoSEQ multiplex PCR, and the TCRdb table lists in-frame clones only, not all of them. The data contain some 90,000 clones, 95% to 98% of them singletons. Sequences were obtained from PBMCs. All receptors come from a man aged 18 to 29 in good health and CMV-seronegative.

The chain uses TRBV6-4 and TRBJ1-2, with TRBD1 matching over 7 bases. CDR1 is MRHNA and CDR2 is SNTAGT in the germline V gene. Losses at the gene ends were 3 bases for V and 8 bases for J; bases not matched to a gene: 9. This CDR3 comprises 14 residues. The CDR3 spells CASSDTDRVHGYTF. The CDR3 DNA reads TGTGCCAGCAGTGATACCGACAGGGTCCACGGCTACACCTTC.

The rearrangement links TRBV27 to TRBJ2-7; D is undetermined. The CDR3 spans 11 residues. Deletions cut 1 base from V and 6 bases from J, with 4 bases between. Per germline, CDR1 MNHEY and CDR2 SMNVEV (reference sequence). The CDR3 spells CASSLYGEQYF. CDR3 sequence (DNA): TGTGCCAGCAGTTTATACGGCGAGCAGTACTTC.

This chain uses TRBV10-3 with TRBJ2-3; 7 bases align to TRBD1. Germline CDR1 ENHRY, CDR2 SYGVKD. This CDR3 has 13 residues. Trimming took 10 bases from V and 6 from J; bases not matched to a gene: 10. As DNA, the CDR3 is TGTGCCACCTCCCAGGTACAGGGGGATACGCAGTATTTT. Protein: CATSQVQGDTQYF.

The CDR3 nucleotides read TGTGCCAGCAGTTTCTGGGCTCAGCCCCAGCATTTT. It translates to CASSFWAQPQHF. V usage is TRBV28 and J usage is TRBJ1-5; D is ambiguous. Trimming pared 3 bases from V and 6 bases from J, leaving 6 bases between. Per germline, CDR1 MDHEN and CDR2 SYDVKM. The CDR3 length is 12 residues.

This rearrangement joins TRBV6-6 to TRBJ2-7, with 8 bases fitting TRBD2. This CDR3 has 15 amino acids. Germline trimming cut 0 bases from V and 2 bases from J; bases unmatched to any gene: 3. Germline-derived CDR1 and CDR2 are MNHNY and SVGAGI (reference sequence). The CDR3: CASSYSTLAAYEQYV. In DNA form, the CDR3 reads TGTGCCAGCAGTTACTCTACACTAGCGGCCTACGAGCAGTACGTC.

The CDR3 coding sequence is TGTGCCAGCAGGAGGGACTATGGCTACACCTTC. Its translation is CASRRDYGYTF. The chain uses TRBV6-5 and TRBJ1-2; no clear D gene. The CDR3 covers 11 residues. Germline V gives CDR1 MNHEY, CDR2 SVGAGI. V was shortened by 6 bases and J by 3 bases, with 5 bases between the two germline ends.

The chain has TRBV7-5 and TRBJ1-5; the D call of TRBD1 is as the table states it, not checked on the DNA. TRBV7-5 is tagged as a pseudogene. CDR3 length equals 18 residues. The DNA of the CDR3 is TGTGCCAGAAGCTTAGGGGGGACAGGGAGGGGTACCAATCAGCCCCAGCATTTT. Encoded protein: CARSLGGTGRGTNQPQHF.

The chain employs TRBV29-1 and TRBJ2-5; 9 nucleotides align to TRBD2. This CDR3 contains 16 residues. V trimming: 4 bases; J trimming: 4 bases; junction bases outside the gene matches: 13. CDR1 and CDR2 (germline): SQVTM, ANQGSEA. The chain's CDR3 is CSVGAAGGFFGETQYF. The CDR3 DNA follows: TGCAGCGTTGGGGCAGCGGGAGGCTTCTTCGGAGAGACCCAGTACTTC.

The V and J genes are TRBV5-1 and TRBJ1-1; no clear D gene. V dropped 0 bases and J dropped 0 bases, with 3 bases sitting between them. Per the germline V gene, CDR1 is SGHRS and CDR2 is YFSETQ. The CDR3 is 13 residues long. The CDR3 here is CASSLDMNTEAFF. CDR3 in DNA: TGCGCCAGCAGCTTGGATATGAACACTGAAGCTTTCTTT.

The V call is TRBV15, the J call TRBJ2-3; maybe TRBD1 (6 bases). There are 17 residues in the CDR3. Germline V gene sequence: CDR1 LNHNV, CDR2 YYDKDF (reference sequence). V lost 0 bases and J lost 1, with 14 bases in between. The CDR3 DNA reads as TGTGCCACCAGCAGAGATCGAGGGCCAGGGGGCACAGATACGCAGTATTTT. Translating it yields CATSRDRGPGGTDTQYF.

The chain employs TRBV10-3 and TRBJ2-3; 8 bases match TRBD1. The CDR3 extends over 18 amino acids. The junction had 16 bases not matched to a gene; V was cut back by 6 bases and J by 2 bases. Germline CDR1 and CDR2: ENHRY and SYGVKD. The CDR3 reads CAISPRPPGGEVTDTQYF. In nucleotides, the CDR3 is TGTGCCATCAGCCCCAGGCCCCCAGGGGGCGAGGTCACAGATACGCAGTATTTT.

The chain combines TRBV18 with TRBJ1-5, with a tentative D call TRBD1 (5 bases). Germline V gene data show CDR1 as KGHSH and CDR2 as LQKENI. The V gene lost 2 bases and the J gene lost 4 bases, with 6 bases spanning the gap. This CDR3 spans 13 amino acids. The DNA of the CDR3 is TGTGCCAGCTCACCAGGGGGGAATCAGCCCCAGCATTTT. It codes for CASSPGGNQPQHF.

The chain links TRBV9 to TRBJ2-3; 10 nucleotides line up with TRBD2. The germline V gene encodes CDR1 SGDLS and CDR2 YYNGEE. V dropped 4 bases and J dropped 0; count of bases not matched to a gene: 2. CDR3 length: 15 residues. The CDR3 here is CASSLAGGSTDTQYF. The CDR3 DNA follows: TGTGCCAGCAGCTTAGCGGGGGGAAGCACAGATACGCAGTATTTT.

V and J are TRBV9 and TRBJ1-4; tentative D call: TRBD1 (5 bases). The CDR3 totals 15 residues. From germline, CDR1 is SGDLS and CDR2 YYNGEE. V dropped 3 bases and J dropped 0 bases, with 9 bases sitting between them. DNA of the CDR3: TGTGCCAGCAGCGATGGAGGGGCAACTAATGAAAAACTGTTTTTT. Translated: CASSDGGATNEKLFF.

V and J are TRBV7-2 and TRBJ2-1; TRBD2 matches at 11 bases. V was pared by 9 bases and J by 4 bases, with 14 bases of the junction left unmatched. The CDR3 is 17 amino acids. CDR1 and CDR2 (germline): SGHTA, FQGNSA. CDR3 nucleotides: TGTGCCAGTCGGACTAGCGGGTACCTGGGGGGTTACAATGAGCAGTTCTTC. This gives the protein CASRTSGYLGGYNEQFF.

The table lists this clone with a few counts. The rearrangement uses TRBV5-1 and TRBJ2-1, with TRBD2 matching 7 bases. With V trimmed by 2 bases and J by 0 bases, 2 bases remained unmatched. Germline V gene sequence: CDR1 SGHRS, CDR2 YFSETQ. The CDR3 covers 15 residues. CDR3 loop: CASSFTSDSYNEQFF. The CDR3, as DNA: TGCGCCAGCAGCTTCACTAGCGACTCCTACAATGAGCAGTTCTTC.

V is TRBV4-1 and J is TRBJ2-7, with TRBD2 as a possible D gene (5 bases). V lost 0 bases, J lost 7 bases, and 16 bases lay in between. Germline V gene sequence: CDR1 MGHRA, CDR2 YSYEKL. This CDR3 region has 15 residues. The CDR3 is CASSQDSNLQREQYF. CDR3 in DNA: TGCGCCAGCAGCCAAGATAGTAACCTCCAGCGGGAGCAGTACTTC.

J is TRBJ2-1 and V is TRBV11-3, with 8 positions matching TRBD2. CDR1 is SGHNT, CDR2 YENEEA, per germline. Losses at the gene ends were 4 bases for V and 0 bases for J; bases not matched to a gene: 11. The CDR3 runs to 18 residues. The CDR3, as DNA: TGTGCCAGCAGCTCTCGGATACTAGCGGATAGCTCCTACAATGAGCAGTTCTTC. Protein: CASSSRILADSSYNEQFF. The full variable domain, with the rest looked up from reference TRBV11-3 and TRBJ2-1, is EAGVVQSPRYKIIEKKQPVAFWCNPISGHNTLYWYLQNLGQGPELLIRYENEEAVDDSQLPKDRFSAERLKGVDSTLKIQPAELGDSAVYLCASSSRILADSSYNEQFFGPGTRLTVL.

This clone was seen a single time. The gene calls are TRBV29-1 and TRBJ2-1, with a possible D match to TRBD2 (6 bases). There are 14 residues in the CDR3. Trimming removed 2 bases at V and 7 bases at J, with 15 bases between. Germline CDR1 SQVTM, CDR2 ANQGSEA. CDR3 amino acids: CSVEKSGGGNEQFF. The DNA for the CDR3 is TGCAGCGTTGAAAAGTCAGGCGGAGGGAATGAGCAGTTCTTC.

The rearrangement links TRBV6-1 to TRBJ2-5; 12 nucleotides align to TRBD2. Per the germline V gene, CDR1 is MNHNS and CDR2 is SASEGT. V lost 2 bases to trimming and J lost 3 bases; unmatched junction nucleotides: 7. The CDR3 runs to 17 residues. Here the CDR3 DNA reads TGTGCCAGCAGTGAAACCACACGACTAGCGGGAGAAGAGACCCAGTACTTC. Its translation: CASSETTRLAGEETQYF.

The chain recombines TRBV15 with TRBJ2-3; D call uncertain. The length of the CDR3 is 13 residues. The V gene's germline CDR1 is LNHNV and CDR2 YYDKDF (reference sequence). Trimming cost V 0 bases and J 3 bases, with 4 bases left between them. CDR3 DNA sequence: TGTGCCACCAGCAGAGATCCGACAGATACGCAGTATTTT. Translation: CATSRDPTDTQYF.

The CDR3 DNA reads TGTGCCAGCAGTTTCGGGGACAGTGGAAACACCATATATTTT. Translating gives CASSFGDSGNTIYF. The J gene is TRBJ1-3, the V gene TRBV28; 7 nucleotides agree with TRBD1. CDR1 and CDR2 (germline): MDHEN, SYDVKM. The CDR3 runs to 14 residues. V trimming: 3 bases; J trimming: 3 bases; junction bases outside the gene matches: 2.

The chain joins TRBV9 to TRBJ2-2; 11 bases are shared with TRBD1. Germline V gene data show CDR1 as SGDLS and CDR2 as YYNGEE. J lost 6 bases, V lost 3 bases, and 7 bases had no gene match. This CDR3 contains 16 residues. Written as DNA, the CDR3 is TGTGCCAGCAGCGACGGGACAGGGGGAGGTTCCGGGGAGCTGTTTTTT. This gives the protein CASSDGTGGGSGELFF.